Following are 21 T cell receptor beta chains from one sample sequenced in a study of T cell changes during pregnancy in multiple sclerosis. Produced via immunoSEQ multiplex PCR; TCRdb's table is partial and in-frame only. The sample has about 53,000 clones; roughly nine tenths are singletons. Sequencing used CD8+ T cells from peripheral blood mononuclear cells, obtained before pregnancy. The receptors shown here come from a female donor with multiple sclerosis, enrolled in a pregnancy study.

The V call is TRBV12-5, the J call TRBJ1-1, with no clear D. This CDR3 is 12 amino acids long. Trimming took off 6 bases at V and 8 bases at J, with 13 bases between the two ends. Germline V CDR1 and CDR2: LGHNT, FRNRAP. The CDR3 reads CASGLPSVEAFF. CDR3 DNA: TGTGCTAGTGGACTGCCTAGTGTGGAAGCTTTCTTT.

DNA for the CDR3: TGTGCCAGTAGTGTAGCGGGGAGCTCCTACAATGAGCAGTTCTTC. Amino acid sequence: CASSVAGSSYNEQFF. The chain joins TRBV19 to TRBJ2-1, with 8 bases fitting TRBD2. CDR1 and CDR2 from the germline V gene are LNHDA and SQIVND (reference sequence). V lost 5 bases to trimming and J lost 0 bases; unmatched junction nucleotides: 3. The CDR3 loop spans 15 amino acids.

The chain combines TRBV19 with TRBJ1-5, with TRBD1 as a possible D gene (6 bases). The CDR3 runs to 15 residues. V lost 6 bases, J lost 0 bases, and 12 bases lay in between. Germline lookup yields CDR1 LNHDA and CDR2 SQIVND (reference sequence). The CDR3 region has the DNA TGTGCCAGTAGGGACAGCCCTTATAGCAATCAGCCCCAGCATTTT. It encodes CASRDSPYSNQPQHF.

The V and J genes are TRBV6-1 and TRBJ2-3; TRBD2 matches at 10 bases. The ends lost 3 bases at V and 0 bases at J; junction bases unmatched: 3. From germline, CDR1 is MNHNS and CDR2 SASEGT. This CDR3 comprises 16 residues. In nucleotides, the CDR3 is TGTGCCAGCAGTGATGGACTAGCGGCTAGCACAGATACGCAGTATTTT. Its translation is CASSDGLAASTDTQYF.

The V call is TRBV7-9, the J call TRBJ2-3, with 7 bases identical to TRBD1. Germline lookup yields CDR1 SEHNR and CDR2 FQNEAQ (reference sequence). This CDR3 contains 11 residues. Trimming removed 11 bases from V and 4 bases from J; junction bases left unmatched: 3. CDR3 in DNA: TGTGCCGGGGACAGAGCAGATACGCAGTATTTT. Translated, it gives CAGDRADTQYF.

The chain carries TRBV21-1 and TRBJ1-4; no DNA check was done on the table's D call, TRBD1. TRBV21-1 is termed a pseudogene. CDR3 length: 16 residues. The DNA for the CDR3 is TGTGCCAGCAGCGAACAGGGATTAAAAACTAATGAAAAACTGTTTTTT. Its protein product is CASSEQGLKTNEKLFF.

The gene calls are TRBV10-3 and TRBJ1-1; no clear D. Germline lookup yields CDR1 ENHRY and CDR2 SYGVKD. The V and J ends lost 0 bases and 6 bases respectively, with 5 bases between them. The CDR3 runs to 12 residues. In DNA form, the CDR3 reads TGTGCCATCAGTGAGTCGAGGGCTGAAGCTTTCTTT. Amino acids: CAISESRAEAFF.

The CDR3 DNA reads as TGTGCCAGCAGTTACGTCCTTCCCGGGACAGGGGATGAGCAGTTCTTC. It translates to CASSYVLPGTGDEQFF. V usage is TRBV6-5 and J usage is TRBJ2-1, with 10 bases fitting TRBD1. Germline V gene data show CDR1 as MNHEY and CDR2 as SVGAGI. This CDR3 spans 16 amino acids. Losses at the gene ends were 2 bases for V and 8 bases for J; bases not matched to a gene: 9.

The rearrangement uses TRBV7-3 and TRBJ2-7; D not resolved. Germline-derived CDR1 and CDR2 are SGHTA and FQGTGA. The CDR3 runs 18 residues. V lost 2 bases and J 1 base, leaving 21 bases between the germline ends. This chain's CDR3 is CASSLGPWVRSLSYEQYF. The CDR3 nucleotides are TGTGCCAGCAGCTTAGGGCCCTGGGTCCGCTCCCTTTCCTACGAGCAGTACTTC.

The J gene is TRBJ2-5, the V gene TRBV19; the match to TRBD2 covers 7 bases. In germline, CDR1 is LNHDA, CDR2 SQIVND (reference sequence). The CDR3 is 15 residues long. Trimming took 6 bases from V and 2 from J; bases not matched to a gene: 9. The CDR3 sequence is CASRTGAGIQETQYF. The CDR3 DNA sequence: TGTGCCAGTAGGACTGGAGCGGGGATTCAAGAGACCCAGTACTTC.

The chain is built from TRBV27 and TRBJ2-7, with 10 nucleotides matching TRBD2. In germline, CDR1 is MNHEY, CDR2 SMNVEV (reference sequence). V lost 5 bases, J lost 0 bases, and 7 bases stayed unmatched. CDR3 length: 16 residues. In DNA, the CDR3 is TGTGCCAGCAGTCCACTGACTAGCGGGCTCTCCTACGAGCAGTACTTC. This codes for CASSPLTSGLSYEQYF.

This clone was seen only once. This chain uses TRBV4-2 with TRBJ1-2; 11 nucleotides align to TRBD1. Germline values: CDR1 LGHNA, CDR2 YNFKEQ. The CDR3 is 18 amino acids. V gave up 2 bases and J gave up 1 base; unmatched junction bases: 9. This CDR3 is CASSQSTEGTGGNYGYTF. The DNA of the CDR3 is TGTGCCAGCAGCCAATCAACTGAGGGGACAGGGGGTAACTATGGCTACACCTTC.

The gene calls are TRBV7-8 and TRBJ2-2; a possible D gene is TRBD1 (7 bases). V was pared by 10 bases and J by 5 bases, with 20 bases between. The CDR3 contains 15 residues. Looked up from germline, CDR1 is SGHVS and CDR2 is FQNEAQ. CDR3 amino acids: CAIQQGSGGTGELFF. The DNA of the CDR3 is TGTGCCATCCAACAGGGGAGTGGGGGGACCGGGGAGCTGTTTTTT.

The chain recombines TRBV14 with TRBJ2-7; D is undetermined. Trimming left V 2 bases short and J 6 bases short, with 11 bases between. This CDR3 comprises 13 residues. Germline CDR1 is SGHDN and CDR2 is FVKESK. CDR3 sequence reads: CASSQTLGSEQYF. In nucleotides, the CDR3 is TGTGCCAGCAGCCAAACCCTAGGAAGCGAGCAGTACTTC. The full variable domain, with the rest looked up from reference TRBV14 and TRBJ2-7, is EAGVTQFPSHSVIEKGQTVTLRCDPISGHDNLYWYRRVMGKEIKFLLHFVKESKQDESGMPNNRFLAERTGGTYSTLKVQPAELEDSGVYFCASSQTLGSEQYFGPGTRLTVT.

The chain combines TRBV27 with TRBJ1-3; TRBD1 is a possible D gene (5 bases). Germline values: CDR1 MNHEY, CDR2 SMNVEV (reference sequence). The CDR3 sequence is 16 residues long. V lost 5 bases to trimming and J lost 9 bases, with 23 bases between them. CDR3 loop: CASSPTFGGAALTIYF. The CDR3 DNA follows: TGTGCCAGCAGTCCCACGTTCGGGGGTGCAGCCCTCACCATATATTTT.

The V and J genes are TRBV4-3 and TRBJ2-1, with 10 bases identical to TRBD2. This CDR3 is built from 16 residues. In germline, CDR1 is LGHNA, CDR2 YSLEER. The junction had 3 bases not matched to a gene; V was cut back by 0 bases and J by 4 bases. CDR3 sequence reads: CASSQDLTSGYNEQFF. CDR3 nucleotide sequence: TGCGCCAGCAGCCAAGATCTGACTAGCGGGTACAATGAGCAGTTCTTC.

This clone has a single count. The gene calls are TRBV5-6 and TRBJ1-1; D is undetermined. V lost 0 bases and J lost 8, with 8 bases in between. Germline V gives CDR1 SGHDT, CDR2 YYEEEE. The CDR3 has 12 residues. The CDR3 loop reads CASSLGTLEAFF. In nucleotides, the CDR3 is TGTGCCAGCAGCTTGGGGACTCTCGAAGCTTTCTTT.

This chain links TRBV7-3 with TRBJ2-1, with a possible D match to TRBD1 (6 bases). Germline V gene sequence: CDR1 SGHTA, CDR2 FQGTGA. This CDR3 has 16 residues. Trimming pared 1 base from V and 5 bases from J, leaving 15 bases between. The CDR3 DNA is TGTGCCAGCAGCTTAATCCCAGGGGCTGGGGACAATGAGCAGTTCTTC. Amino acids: CASSLIPGAGDNEQFF.

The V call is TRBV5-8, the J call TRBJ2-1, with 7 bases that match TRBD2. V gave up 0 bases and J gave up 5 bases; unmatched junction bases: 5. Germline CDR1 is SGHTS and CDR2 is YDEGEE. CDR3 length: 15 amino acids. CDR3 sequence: CASSLVVAGDNEQFF. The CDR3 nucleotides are TGTGCCAGCAGCTTGGTGGTGGCGGGGGACAATGAGCAGTTCTTC.

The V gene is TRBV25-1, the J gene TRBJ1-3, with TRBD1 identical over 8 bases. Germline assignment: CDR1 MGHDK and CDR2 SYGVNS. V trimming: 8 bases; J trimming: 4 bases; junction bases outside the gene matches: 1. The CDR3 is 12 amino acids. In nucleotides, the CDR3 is TGTGCCAGCGGACAGGGAGGAAACACCATATATTTT. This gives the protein CASGQGGNTIYF. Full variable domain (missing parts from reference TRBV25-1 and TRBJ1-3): EADIYQTPRYLVIGTGKKITLECSQTMGHDKMYWYQQDPGMELHLIHYSYGVNSTEKGDLSSESTVSRIRTEHFPLTLESARPSHTSQYLCASGQGGNTIYFGEGSWLTVV.

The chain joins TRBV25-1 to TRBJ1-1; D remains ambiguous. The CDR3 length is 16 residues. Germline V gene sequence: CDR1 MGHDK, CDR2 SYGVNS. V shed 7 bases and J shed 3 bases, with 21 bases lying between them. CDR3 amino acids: CASMQDYPLDDTEAFF. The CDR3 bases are TGTGCCAGCATGCAGGACTACCCACTCGATGACACTGAAGCTTTCTTT.